This TCR beta chain comes out of a study of identical twins. The CDR3 is 13 residues long. Per the germline V gene, CDR1 is SGHRS and CDR2 is YFSETQ. V gave up 0 bases and J gave up 10 bases, with 8 bases separating them. This clonotype was seen only a few times. TCRdb used MiXCR to reprocess the 5' RACE reads, holding one entry per CDR3 protein. The sample lists fewer than 500,000 distinct CDR3 sequences, around an eighth occurring once. This same sample was also part of a study on yellow fever vaccine responses in identical twins.

V is TRBV5-1 and J is TRBJ1-6; D is possibly TRBD1 (5 bases). The clonotype originates from a woman between 18 and 29 years old in good health. What was sequenced was CD4+ T cells sorted from blood. The CDR3 nucleotides are TGCGCCAGCAGCTTGGAGGCAGGGTCACCCCTCCACTTT. Amino acids: CASSLEAGSPLHF. Filled out from reference TRBV5-1 and TRBJ1-6, the complete variable domain reads KAGVTQTPRYLIKTRGQQVTLSCSPISGHRSVSWYQQTPGQGLQFLFEYFSETQRNKGNFPGRFSGRQFSNSRSEMNVSTLELGDSALYLCASSLEAGSPLHFGNGTRLTVT.